This T cell receptor (beta chain) was retrieved from a study of CXCR3-negative and CXCR3-positive naive CD8 T cells. Naive CD8+ T cells showed CD45RO-CCR7+CD27+CD95-. Study-level findings and limits: CXCR3-positive naive cells carried more hydrophobic TRB CDR3s than CXCR3-negative naive cells did. The authors found comparable surface CD5 between naive subsets and inferred TCR strength from TRB CDR3 properties. CXCR3 expression dropped partially after cryopreservation, and most assays relied on fresh PBMCs.

All TRB cDNA libraries came from 5' RACE performed with UMI labels. TCRdb derives one entry per CDR3 protein from the 5' RACE reads, leaving out DNA. In total, the table holds under 150,000 distinct CDR3 sequences. Germline V gene sequence: CDR1 MGHRA, CDR2 YSYEKL. The CDR3 covers 19 residues. Comment on this clonotype: Antigen unknown.

This sequence was found in a human donor in good health. Some clones in this sample may be carry-over from other donors' samples. The V call is TRBV4-1, the J call TRBJ1-4; TCRdb designates TRBD1, a call that cannot be tested without DNA. Sample: naive CXCR3+ CD8+ T cells from blood. Subset denoted: CD45RO-CCR7+CD27+CD95- naive CD8+ T cells expressing CXCR3 (TNR3+). CDR3 region: CASSQPTLEPGQPNEKLFF.